This T cell receptor (beta chain) was observed in a study of PD-L1 blockade in urothelial cancer. Whole-study context: Males with bladder-origin urothelial cancer constituted about nine tenths of the roughly 30 patients.

This CDR3 region has 15 residues. Trimming pared 5 bases from V and 4 bases from J, leaving 15 bases between. From germline, CDR1 is SGHVS and CDR2 FQNEAQ. Method: immunoSEQ multiplex PCR; TCRdb's copy keeps in-frame clones and lacks some. This sample has about 130,000 clones; about 84% occur once, and the top ten carry roughly 2.4%. Time point defined: peripheral blood 6 weeks after treatment start. Metastatic or locally advanced urothelial carcinoma was present in the patients. The V gene is TRBV7-8, the J gene TRBJ1-5, with D possibly being TRBD1 (5 bases). This TCR was sampled from a man in his forties or fifties with urothelial cancer. The source was PBMCs, collected around atezolizumab (anti-PD-L1) treatment. Here the CDR3 reads CASSLAGQANQPQHF. CDR3 DNA: TGTGCCAGCAGCCTCGCAGGGCAGGCTAATCAGCCCCAGCATTTT.